This T cell receptor beta chain was sequenced during a study of blood T cell repertoires in COVID-19 (dated by TCRdb to the early 2020s). In terms of the full investigation: The collaborator samples originated in the United States, Italy and Spain and spanned the acute and convalescent phases of COVID-19. The prospective study material was composed of cDNA or gDNA derived from T cells, B-cell-depleted T cells, or PBMCs. The dataset comprised deeply sampled blood TCRbeta repertoires from subjects exposed to, actively infected with, or recovered from COVID-19. The repertoires were released in a freely available public database meant as a resource for research on the immune response to SARS-CoV-2. Samples were obtained from the ongoing ImmuneRACE study (first 160 participants) and from approximately 1,200 subjects provided by 6 global collaborators. Nearly every sample came with metadata listing a de-identified subject ID, COVID-19 status, age in years and sex. HLA class I and class II types, where available, came from metadata supplied by the sample provider rather than from assay-based typing. On the study overall, not on this receptor specifically: The quantity of clinical and demographic metadata differed by source and by participant and was supplied without curation.

TCRbeta CDR3 regions were amplified from genomic DNA by means of the immunoSEQ Assay, a bias-controlled multiplex PCR. Per the original workflow: The number of nucleated cells in each sample was estimated from the amplification of reference gene primers within the assay. To quantify the absolute abundance of each unique TCRbeta CDR3 rearrangement, sequence reads were collapsed and filtered. For each sample, productive Simpson clonality was calculated by taking the square root of Simpson's diversity index across productive rearrangements. TCRdb carries this immuneACCESS record with in-frame sequences only. Its versions omit some clonotypes, under half of them owing to an unresolved V gene in the studies checked, with the rest unexplained. The V and J calls and clone size come from that table; D and trimming were worked out from the DNA. The sample records fewer than 300,000 clones, roughly nine tenths of which are singletons. The ten largest clones add up to around 2.2% of the sample.

As regards this clone: No cognate antigen has been identified for it. The record has no base qualities; no much larger clone is one base away.

One collaborating source in Seattle enrolled patients while the patients were actively infected and followed the patients over time throughout the course of disease. Whole blood was collected in K2EDTA tubes by collaborating institutions according to the institutions' own protocols. For TCRbeta analysis, collaborators shipped samples in one of three forms: frozen whole blood, isolated PBMCs, or DNA extracted from either of those sample types. V is pruned by 4 bases and J by 5 bases, leaving 4 bases of the junction without a gene match. The germline V gene provides CDR1 SGHDT and CDR2 YYEEEE. From cysteine to phenylalanine, the CDR3 is 15 amino acids long. This entry keeps only the CDR3 DNA: 45 bases, framed from base 1.

This clonotype originated in a woman aged 25 to 39 with COVID-19, enrolled during active disease. Input material: peripheral blood. The chain is encoded by TRBV5-6 joined to TRBJ2-1; TRBD2 matches 12 bases in the middle. The CDR3 reads as follows: CASSIGLAGNNEQFF. The DNA sequence is TGTGCCAGCAGCATTGGACTAGCGGGGAACAATGAGCAGTTCTTC.